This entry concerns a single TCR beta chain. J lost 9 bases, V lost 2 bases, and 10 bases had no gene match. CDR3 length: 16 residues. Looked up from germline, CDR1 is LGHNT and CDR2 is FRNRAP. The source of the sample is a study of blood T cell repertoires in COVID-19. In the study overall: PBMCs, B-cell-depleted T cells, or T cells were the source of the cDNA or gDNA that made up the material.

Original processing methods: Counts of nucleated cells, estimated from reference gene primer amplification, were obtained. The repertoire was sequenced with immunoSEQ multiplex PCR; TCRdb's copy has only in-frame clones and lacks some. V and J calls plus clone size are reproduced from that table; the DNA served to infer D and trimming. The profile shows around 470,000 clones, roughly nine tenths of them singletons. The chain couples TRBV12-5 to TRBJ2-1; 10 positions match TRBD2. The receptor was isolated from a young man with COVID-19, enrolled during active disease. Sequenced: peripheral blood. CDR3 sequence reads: CASGLPAGGPHGEQFF. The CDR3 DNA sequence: TGTGCTAGTGGTTTGCCAGCGGGGGGGCCCCATGGTGAGCAGTTCTTC.